The clone carrying this TCR beta chain was observed a handful of times. Preparation of the TCRbeta library used unique molecular identifiers. TCRdb independently ran MiXCR on the PCR reads; one entry per CDR3 protein. The sample holds approximately 400,000 distinct CDR3 sequences; roughly a tenth are singletons and the top ten take approximately 5%. This entry is derived from a study of T-cell reconstitution after alpha-beta-depleted transplantation in children. Trimming shortened V by 5 bases and J by 5 bases, and 15 bases separated the two germline ends. CDR1 and CDR2 from the germline V gene are SGHAT and FQNNGV. This CDR3 has 14 residues.

The source of this sequence is a human donor who donated a stem cell graft to a child with acute myeloid leukemia. This sequence joins TRBV11-2 and TRBJ2-5; tentatively, D is TRBD1 or TRBD2 (6 bases each). The sample was PBMCs from the stem cell graft donor, taken from the stem cell graft. The CDR3 DNA is TGTGCCAGCAGCCAACACAGGGCGGGGGAGACCCAGTACTTC. This encodes CASSQHRAGETQYF.